This is a list of T cell receptor beta chains from one sample in a study of cytomegalovirus exposure and HLA in healthy donors. Sequencing used immunoSEQ multiplex PCR; TCRdb keeps in-frame clones, though not all of them. Of 110,000 to 150,000 clones in the sample, roughly 65% were seen once. Sequenced sample: PBMCs. The source is a woman in her 30s in good health and CMV-seronegative. Both conserved end residues are part of each CDR3. The D gene is left open where the match is weak. Not every row has a clone size; where given, it reads once, few, many or a size class.

j_call	clone_size	v_call	d_call	cdr3_aa	cdr3_nt
TRBJ1-1	.	TRBV5-1	TRBD1	CASRETGGGEVTEAFF	TGCGCCAGTAGAGAGACAGGGGGAGGTGAAGTCACTGAAGCTTTCTTT
TRBJ1-6	once	TRBV11-2	.	CASSFGGSVSSPLHF	TGTGCCAGCAGCTTTGGGGGGTCCGTAAGTTCACCCCTCCACTTT
TRBJ2-3	few	TRBV7-9	.	CASSFPPGEGWDTQYF	TGTGCCAGCAGCTTCCCACCGGGTGAGGGATGGGATACGCAGTATTTT
TRBJ1-5	.	TRBV10-3	.	CAAGPSNQPQHF	TGTGCCGCGGGACCGAGCAATCAGCCCCAGCATTTT
TRBJ2-7	few	TRBV28	.	CASSLGTGIEQYF	TGTGCCAGCAGTTTGGGCACAGGGATTGAGCAGTACTTC
TRBJ2-3	.	TRBV28	TRBD1	CASSQRTGRSTDTQYF	TGTGCCAGCAGTCAACGGACAGGTCGGTCGACAGATACGCAGTATTTT
TRBJ2-5	.	TRBV18	.	CASSPSGQETQYF	TGTGCCAGCTCACCTTCGGGCCAAGAGACCCAGTACTTC
TRBJ1-4	.	TRBV18	.	CASSPPSGEKLFF	TGTGCCAGCTCACCACCGTCCGGTGAAAAACTGTTTTTT
TRBJ1-6	.	TRBV10-2	TRBD1	CASRNGQANSPLHF	TGCGCCAGCAGAAACGGACAGGCGAATTCACCCCTCCACTTT
TRBJ2-7	.	TRBV18	.	CASSPGQGKETYEQYF	TGTGCCAGCTCACCGGGCCAGGGGAAAGAAACCTACGAGCAGTACTTC
TRBJ2-1	.	TRBV27	.	CASSSVSGASYNEQFF	TGTGCCAGCTCCTCAGTTAGCGGAGCTTCCTACAATGAGCAGTTCTTC
TRBJ1-6	few	TRBV4-2	.	CASSQVGGWNSPLHF	TGTGCCAGCAGCCAAGTAGGAGGTTGGAATTCACCCCTCCACTTT
TRBJ2-7	once	TRBV28	.	CASSSPTAGRYEQYF	TGTGCCAGCAGTTCCCCTACGGCGGGACGGTACGAGCAGTACTTC
TRBJ2-3	.	TRBV9	TRBD2	CASSALAGVTDTQYF	TGTGCCAGCAGCGCACTAGCGGGGGTCACAGATACGCAGTATTTT
TRBJ1-2	few	TRBV30	TRBD1	CAWRMRTGLRSYGYTF	TGTGCCTGGAGAATGCGGACAGGATTAAGATCCTATGGCTACACCTTC
TRBJ2-7	many	TRBV6-5	TRBD2	CASSSTSGRYEQYF	TGTGCCAGCAGTTCGACTAGCGGGAGATACGAGCAGTACTTC
TRBJ2-1	few	TRBV11-3	.	CASSFGFEQFF	TGTGCCAGCAGCTTCGGTTTTGAGCAGTTCTTC